The 18 T cell receptor beta chains given below trace back to one sample, sequenced in a study of cytomegalovirus exposure and HLA in healthy donors. Researchers ran the PCR with 60 Vbeta and 13 Jbeta primers. Sequenced by immunoSEQ multiplex PCR; TCRdb stores in-frame clones only, minus some. Of about 160,000 clones detected, 80% to 90% appear once; the ten largest clones hold about 2.1%. Specimen: PBMCs. All receptors come from a woman under 30 in good health and CMV-seronegative.

This clone was seen only a few times. The chain recombines TRBV2 with TRBJ1-5; D ambiguous. This CDR3 has 13 residues. The germline CDR1 and CDR2 sequences are SNHLY and FYNNEI. The V gene lost 11 bases and the J gene lost 4 bases, with 15 bases spanning the gap. CDR3 residues: CALSRDGNQPQHF. The CDR3 DNA follows: TGTGCCCTCTCGAGGGATGGTAATCAGCCCCAGCATTTT. The entire variable domain, with the rest obtained from reference TRBV2 and TRBJ1-5, is as follows: EPEVTQTPSHQVTQMGQEVILRCVPISNHLYFYWYRQILGQKVEFLVSFYNNEISEKSEIFDDQFSVERPDGSNFTLKIRSTKLEDSAMYFCALSRDGNQPQHFGDGTRLSIL.

The chain employs TRBV5-8 and TRBJ2-5; a possible D gene is TRBD1 (5 bases). The germline gives CDR1 SGHTS, CDR2 YDEGEE. V dropped 2 bases and J dropped 2 bases, with 19 bases sitting between them. CDR3 size: 17 residues. For the CDR3, the DNA is TGTGCCAGCAGCTTAGGGGTTCAATTACTAACTCAAGAGACCCAGTACTTC. Translation: CASSLGVQLLTQETQYF.

This clone was seen only a few times. The chain carries TRBV4-1 and TRBJ2-3; 11 bases align to TRBD2. There are 14 residues in the CDR3. Germline V lookup: CDR1 MGHRA, CDR2 YSYEKL. J was trimmed by 9 bases and V by 1 base; bases with no gene match: 3. As DNA, the CDR3 is TGCGCCAGCAGCCAAGGGCTAGCGGGGGGCACGCAGTATTTT. As protein: CASSQGLAGGTQYF.

This chain links TRBV6-6 with TRBJ2-1; 7 bases are a match to TRBD2. The CDR3 spans 15 residues. CDR1 and CDR2 from the germline V gene are MNHNY and SVGAGI (reference sequence). V lost 6 bases and J lost 5; bases outside the gene matches: 10. CDR3 nucleotides: TGTGCCAGCAGGCTTGGACTAGTCTGGGACAATGAGCAGTTCTTC. Translated: CASRLGLVWDNEQFF.

This chain joins TRBV29-1 and TRBJ2-3, with 9 bases matching TRBD1. V shed 7 bases and J 4 bases; nucleotides not matched to a gene: 12. Germline V gene lookup returns CDR1 SQVTM and CDR2 ANQGSEA. This CDR3 is built from 15 residues. The DNA of the CDR3 is TGCAGCGGGTCAGGGGACAGGGCGTATTCAGATACGCAGTATTTT. Encoded protein: CSGSGDRAYSDTQYF.

The rearrangement links TRBV6-1 to TRBJ2-3, with TRBD1 as a possible D gene (5 bases). V gave up 3 bases and J gave up 1 base, with 8 bases separating them. Germline lookup yields CDR1 MNHNS and CDR2 SASEGT. The CDR3 has 14 amino acids. The CDR3 bases are TGTGCCAGCAGTGATCCAGGGCGCACAGATACGCAGTATTTT. Encoded protein: CASSDPGRTDTQYF.

This chain connects TRBV28 to TRBJ2-2; D not resolved. V was shortened by 10 bases and J by 3 bases, with 9 bases between the two germline ends. CDR3 size: 12 residues. Germline V lookup: CDR1 MDHEN, CDR2 SYDVKM. CDR3 DNA: TGTGCCACCCTCGGGTACACCGGGGAGCTGTTTTTT. The encoded protein is CATLGYTGELFF.

This clone was detected many times. This chain uses TRBV28 with TRBJ2-3, with 9 positions matching TRBD1. The germline gives CDR1 MDHEN, CDR2 SYDVKM. The J segment lost 3 bases and the V segment lost 8 bases, leaving 6 bases of the junction unmatched. The CDR3 totals 14 residues. In DNA, the CDR3 is TGTGCCAGCGGAACAGGGGGCGCAACAGATACGCAGTATTTT. Protein sequence: CASGTGGATDTQYF.

V usage is TRBV10-3 and J usage is TRBJ2-3; 13 bases map to TRBD2. This CDR3 is 16 amino acids long. V was clipped by 6 bases and J by 1 base; unmatched bases: 4. Germline loops: CDR1 ENHRY, CDR2 SYGVKD. The CDR3 loop reads CAISLLAGGGTDTQYF. The CDR3 DNA reads TGTGCCATCAGCCTACTAGCGGGAGGGGGCACAGATACGCAGTATTTT.

As for this clone: Here the CDR3 omits its conserved ending phenylalanine or tryptophan, so a read error is the likely source. This chain joins TRBV7-9 and TRBJ1-1; a weak D match, TRBD1 (5 bases). The length of the CDR3 is 12 residues. Germline V gene sequence: CDR1 SEHNR, CDR2 FQNEAQ (reference sequence). Trimming took 5 bases from V and 3 from J, leaving 7 bases between them. CDR3 coding DNA: TGTGCCAGCAGCATAGGGGACACTGAAGCTTTCCTT. Amino acids: CASSIGDTEAFL.

V gene TRBV4-2 combines with J gene TRBJ1-2; 7 bases are a match to TRBD1. Germline CDR1 reads LGHNA; CDR2 reads YNFKEQ. With V trimmed by 0 bases and J by 0 bases, 4 bases remained unmatched. CDR3 length: 16 amino acids. The CDR3 loop is CASSQDLGQTNYGYTF. CDR3 nucleotide sequence: TGTGCCAGCAGCCAAGATCTGGGACAGACTAACTATGGCTACACCTTC.

The rearrangement joins TRBV2 to TRBJ1-2; TRBD1 matches 7 bases. V lost 6 bases and J lost 13; bases outside the gene matches: 8. The CDR3 loop spans 11 amino acids. Germline values: CDR1 SNHLY, CDR2 FYNNEI. The CDR3 DNA follows: TGTGCCAGCAGGGAGACAGGGCCGGGCACCTTC. Its protein product is CASRETGPGTF.

The CDR3 loop is CAWSGQGWTEAFF. For the CDR3, the DNA is TGTGCCTGGAGTGGGCAGGGATGGACTGAAGCTTTCTTT. The chain employs TRBV30 and TRBJ1-1; a possible D gene is TRBD1 (5 bases). The CDR3 spans 13 residues. Germline V gives CDR1 GTSNPN, CDR2 SVGIG (reference sequence). V gave up 1 base and J gave up 5 bases, with 11 bases separating them.

This clone was found once. The gene calls are TRBV30 and TRBJ2-3, with 7 bases that match TRBD2. Germline-derived CDR1 and CDR2 are GTSNPN and SVGIG (reference sequence). The CDR3 spans 15 residues. Trimming at V came to 0 bases and at J to 3 bases, leaving 6 bases not matched to a gene. CDR3 residues: CAWSVGGRGTDTQYF. CDR3 DNA sequence: TGTGCCTGGAGTGTCGGCGGGAGAGGAACAGATACGCAGTATTTT.

The chain has TRBV6-5 and TRBJ2-7; 10 bases line up with TRBD1. Germline trimming cut 10 bases from V and 3 bases from J; bases unmatched to any gene: 9. The CDR3 extends over 14 amino acids. Germline CDR1 reads MNHEY; CDR2 reads SVGAGI. In nucleotides, the CDR3 is TGTGCCACTTCTGTGACAGGGGGCAACTACGAGCAGTACTTC. Translation: CATSVTGGNYEQYF.

This clone was found once. The genes are TRBV30 and TRBJ1-1; 7 nucleotides agree with TRBD1. There are 15 residues in the CDR3. The V and J ends lost 3 bases and 3 bases, in that order; junction bases with no gene match: 10. The germline V gene encodes CDR1 GTSNPN and CDR2 SVGIG (reference sequence). CDR3: CAWRTGKRTHTEAFF. The CDR3 nucleotides are TGTGCCTGGAGGACAGGGAAAAGGACCCACACTGAAGCTTTCTTT.

The chain couples TRBV5-1 to TRBJ2-1; D is unresolved. Per the germline V gene, CDR1 is SGHRS and CDR2 is YFSETQ. V lost 5 bases to trimming and J lost 0 bases, with 12 bases between them. The CDR3 length is 15 residues. CDR3: CASRTLASSYNEQFF. The CDR3 DNA follows: TGCGCCAGCAGGACATTGGCTTCCTCCTACAATGAGCAGTTCTTC.

This chain links TRBV4-2 with TRBJ2-1; tentatively, D is TRBD2 (6 bases). This CDR3 comprises 15 residues. Per germline, CDR1 LGHNA and CDR2 YNFKEQ. V dropped 5 bases and J dropped 2 bases, with 13 bases sitting between them. The CDR3 coding sequence is TGTGCCAGCAGCTTCGCCGGGACTCCCTACAATGAGCAGTTCTTC. This encodes CASSFAGTPYNEQFF.